The 26 T cell receptor beta chains in this list originate from one sample, sequenced in a study of vaccination and CD4 T cells after COVID-19 (dated by TCRdb to between 2021 and 2024). Library creation used PCR. Sequencing took place on an Illumina iSeq 100. DNA from cultured CD4+ T cells was subjected to TCR sequencing with the Oncomine TCR Beta short-read assay at the Johns Hopkins FTIC core. Starting from the raw public reads, TCRdb applied fastp trimming at Q25, assembled clones with MiXCR and retained in-frame beta chains. Duplicate CDR3 protein sequences are folded into a single record with the most common DNA and genes. In all, the sample holds nearly 5,500 distinct CDR3 sequences, and around 38% of those were seen once. The ten largest make up approximately 30% of the sample. Which antigens these TCRs recognize remains unknown. The meaning of the sample's treatment or condition label: 10-day PBMC culture with coronavirus spike peptide pools or control peptides (ViraFEST assay). CD4+ T cells from unexposed donors were collected before the COVID-19 pandemic (2011-2018).

Sequenced material: CD4+ T cells from blood, cultured in vitro. The receptors originated from a human donor in good health.

This clonotype has only a few counts. In DNA form, the CDR3 reads TGTGCCACCAGCAGAGATGGTCCTTGGACAGGGAGGCCCGGTATGCATTCACCCCTCCACTTT. Translating gives CATSRDGPWTGRPGMHSPLHF. The chain couples TRBV15 to TRBJ1-6; TRBD1 matches at 8 bases. Germline lookup yields CDR1 LNHNV and CDR2 YYDKDF (reference sequence). The CDR3 is made up of 21 amino acids. The V and J ends lost 0 bases and 8 bases, in that order; junction bases with no gene match: 21.

Only a few counts were recorded for this clonotype. The chain links TRBV27 to TRBJ2-3, with TRBD2 matching 11 bases. With 3 bases clipped from V and 3 bases from J, the junction kept 2 bases outside the gene matches. Germline lookup yields CDR1 MNHEY and CDR2 SMNVEV (reference sequence). CDR3 length: 15 residues. CDR3 sequence reads: CASSFSGGATDTQYF. For the CDR3, the DNA is TGTGCCAGCAGTTTTAGCGGGGGGGCGACAGATACGCAGTATTTT.

V usage is TRBV6-1 and J usage is TRBJ1-3; no clear D. V was trimmed by 6 bases and J by 0 bases, leaving 9 bases between them. The V gene's germline CDR1 is MNHNS and CDR2 SASEGT. The CDR3 has 14 residues. Here the CDR3 DNA reads TGTGCCAGCAGCCCGAGTTTCTCTGGAAACACCATATATTTT. Translation: CASSPSFSGNTIYF.

This clonotype has only a few counts. Here the CDR3 reads CASSGHRGEQYF. CDR3 nucleotides: TGTGCCAGCAGTGGACACAGGGGTGAGCAGTACTTC. The chain employs TRBV12-3 or TRBV12-4 and TRBJ2-7, with 7 bases identical to TRBD1. This CDR3 spans 12 amino acids. Losses at the gene ends were 5 bases for V and 7 bases for J; bases not matched to a gene: 5.

V usage is TRBV7-9 and J usage is TRBJ2-3; D is possibly TRBD1 (6 bases). The length of the CDR3 is 16 residues. Germline V gene lookup returns CDR1 SEHNR and CDR2 FQNEAQ (reference sequence). V gave up 5 bases and J gave up 1 base, with 16 bases separating them. Here the CDR3 DNA reads TGTGCCAGCAGCCGAGGGGACACCGGGGGCACAGATACGCAGTATTTT. This translates into CASSRGDTGGTDTQYF.

This clonotype has a handful of counts. CDR3: CAIMGGPGNTIYF. The CDR3 nucleotides are TGTGCCATCATGGGGGGTCCTGGAAACACCATATATTTT. The chain carries TRBV10-3 and TRBJ1-3; D perhaps matches TRBD1 (5 bases). Germline-derived CDR1 and CDR2 are ENHRY and SYGVKD. The CDR3 runs 13 residues. Trimming took off 7 bases at V and 2 bases at J, with 9 bases between the two ends.

This clonotype appeared a few times. The chain carries TRBV4-2 and TRBJ1-2; D is unresolved. The CDR3 has 12 amino acids. V lost 0 bases, J lost 3 bases, and 2 bases lay in between. CDR1 and CDR2 (germline): LGHNA, YNFKEQ. CDR3 loop: CASSQDYYGYTF. The CDR3 bases are TGTGCCAGCAGCCAAGATTACTATGGCTACACCTTC.

This CDR3 reads CASIMGGGNTEAFF. The CDR3 bases are TGTGCCAGCATCATGGGGGGAGGAAACACTGAAGCTTTCTTT. The chain uses TRBV6-1 and TRBJ1-1, with a weak D call TRBD1 (5 bases). Germline V gene lookup returns CDR1 MNHNS and CDR2 SASEGT. Trimming took off 7 bases at V and 2 bases at J, with 14 bases between the two ends. This CDR3 is built from 14 residues.

The chain has TRBV20-1 and TRBJ1-2; TRBD1 matches at 9 bases. Germline values: CDR1 DFQATT, CDR2 SNEGSKA (reference sequence). V trimming: 5 bases; J trimming: 5 bases; junction bases outside the gene matches: 6. This CDR3 is built from 13 residues. The CDR3 sequence: CSAYRGQGYGYTF. In nucleotides, the CDR3 is TGCAGTGCTTACAGGGGGCAAGGGTATGGCTACACCTTC.

V gene TRBV12-3 or TRBV12-4 combines with J gene TRBJ1-1; 10 bases map to TRBD1. This CDR3 spans 19 amino acids. V trimming: 3 bases; J trimming: 0 bases; junction bases outside the gene matches: 13. The DNA for the CDR3 is TGTGCCAGCAGTTTGACAGGGGGCATGGGCTCGGGCATGAACACTGAAGCTTTCTTT. It translates to CASSLTGGMGSGMNTEAFF.

The rearrangement joins TRBV20-1 to TRBJ1-2; D is uncertain. V lost 0 bases and J 4 bases, leaving 12 bases between the germline ends. The CDR3 length is 14 residues. Germline CDR1 and CDR2: DFQATT and SNEGSKA (reference sequence). CDR3 in DNA: TGCAGTGCTAGAGATTCCTTAGGTGGCTATGGCTACACCTTC. Its protein product is CSARDSLGGYGYTF.

The chain couples TRBV7-9 to TRBJ2-7; a possible D gene is TRBD2 (6 bases). Trimming removed 0 bases at V and 4 bases at J, with 13 bases between. Germline CDR1 reads SEHNR; CDR2 reads FQNEAQ (reference sequence). The CDR3 is 15 residues long. For the CDR3, the DNA is TGTGCCAGCAGCTTAGCGGTGCTAGCGCGGTACGAGCAGTACTTC. This translates into CASSLAVLARYEQYF. The complete variable domain, with remaining parts taken from reference TRBV7-9 and TRBJ2-7, reads DTGVSQNPRHKITKRGQNVTFRCDPISEHNRLYWYRQTLGQGPEFLTYFQNEAQLEKSRLLSDRFSAERPKGSFSTLEIQRTEQGDSAMYLCASSLAVLARYEQYFGPGTRLTVT.

The V gene is TRBV19, the J gene TRBJ2-5; 8 bases are shared with TRBD1. This CDR3 contains 14 residues. The germline CDR1 and CDR2 sequences are LNHDA and SQIVND (reference sequence). The V segment lost 1 base and the J segment 2 bases; nucleotides outside the gene matches: 0. CDR3 protein: CASSIGQGQETQYF. The CDR3 bases are TGTGCCAGTAGTATAGGACAGGGGCAAGAGACCCAGTACTTC.

V usage is TRBV11-2 and J usage is TRBJ1-1, with D unclear. Trimming left V 0 bases short and J 0 bases short, with 5 bases between. The V gene's germline CDR1 is SGHAT and CDR2 FQNNGV. The CDR3 runs 14 residues. In DNA form, the CDR3 reads TGTGCCAGCAGCTTAGAACCGCTGAACACTGAAGCTTTCTTT. This translates into CASSLEPLNTEAFF.

This rearrangement joins TRBV4-1 to TRBJ1-1; no definite D call. The CDR3 contains 16 residues. The germline V gene has CDR1 MGHRA and CDR2 YSYEKL. Trimming removed 1 base from V and 0 bases from J, with 12 bases in between. CDR3 region: CASSQGKAFMNTEAFF. As DNA, the CDR3 is TGCGCCAGCAGCCAAGGTAAAGCCTTCATGAACACTGAAGCTTTCTTT.

This chain uses TRBV5-6 with TRBJ1-5, with D unresolved. There are 12 residues in the CDR3. CDR1 is SGHDT and CDR2 is YYEEEE in the germline V gene. V was pared by 4 bases and J by 10 bases, with 12 bases between. Here the CDR3 reads CASSARVHPQHF. As DNA, the CDR3 is TGTGCCAGCAGCGCCCGGGTTCATCCCCAGCATTTT.

This chain uses TRBV30 with TRBJ2-7; tentatively, D is TRBD2 (5 bases). This CDR3 is 14 amino acids long. Germline V lookup: CDR1 GTSNPN, CDR2 SVGIG (reference sequence). The ends were cut back, 4 bases at V and 0 bases at J, with 13 bases in the middle. The CDR3 reads CAWKKRRSSYEQYF. CDR3 sequence (DNA): TGTGCCTGGAAAAAGCGGAGGAGCTCCTACGAGCAGTACTTC.

CDR3 sequence (DNA): TGCAGTGCTATAAGTGACAGGCAGAACACTGAAGCTTTCTTT. Translation gives CSAISDRQNTEAFF. J is TRBJ1-1 and V is TRBV20-1; weak D call: TRBD1 (6 bases). The CDR3 extends over 14 amino acids. Germline lookup yields CDR1 DFQATT and CDR2 SNEGSKA (reference sequence). V was shortened by 4 bases and J by 1 base, with 13 bases between the two germline ends.

Only one count was recorded for this clonotype. The V call is TRBV20-1, the J call TRBJ2-1, with 10 bases lining up with TRBD2. There are 16 residues in the CDR3. CDR1 is DFQATT, CDR2 SNEGSKA, per germline (reference sequence). The V gene end was trimmed by 2 bases and the J gene end by 4 bases; junction bases not matched to a gene: 8. For the CDR3, the DNA is TGCAGTGCTAGACCGCCCAGCGGGAGGGCATACAATGAGCAGTTCTTC. Translated, it gives CSARPPSGRAYNEQFF.

V and J are TRBV12-3 or TRBV12-4 and TRBJ1-3; no reliable D call. V dropped 1 base and J dropped 1 base, with 5 bases sitting between them. The CDR3 is made up of 14 amino acids. In nucleotides, the CDR3 is TGTGCCAGCAGTTTAGGGGGTTCTGGAAACACCATATATTTT. It is translated as CASSLGGSGNTIYF.

This chain links TRBV7-2 with TRBJ1-2; a possible D gene is TRBD1 (5 bases). Per germline, CDR1 SGHTA and CDR2 FQGNSA. V dropped 2 bases and J dropped 6 bases, with 10 bases sitting between them. The length of the CDR3 is 13 residues. The CDR3 DNA is TGTGCCAGCAGCTTACAGGGAATGCATGGCTACACCTTC. This translates into CASSLQGMHGYTF.

This clonotype was seen a handful of times. This sequence joins TRBV6-2 or TRBV6-3 and TRBJ1-2; 8 bases fit TRBD1. This CDR3 has 24 amino acids. From germline, CDR1 is MNHEY and CDR2 SVGEGT. Trimming cost V 5 bases and J 8 bases; bases outside gene matches: 40. The CDR3 loop reads CASSPRVRTGSTPPSIPSSGGYTF. The CDR3 DNA follows: TGTGCCAGCAGTCCCCGAGTCAGGACAGGGAGTACGCCTCCCTCCATACCCTCATCGGGCGGCTACACCTTC.

The CDR3 sequence is CASSAGFYEQYF. The CDR3 region has the DNA TGTGCCAGCTCCGCGGGTTTCTACGAGCAGTACTTC. The V call is TRBV2, the J call TRBJ2-7, with a tentative D call TRBD2 (5 bases). CDR1 SNHLY and CDR2 FYNNEI come from the germline V gene. The CDR3 length is 12 residues. The V gene lost 8 bases and the J gene lost 3 bases, with 11 bases spanning the gap.

This clonotype showed up just a few times. The genes are TRBV6-1 and TRBJ1-5; D gene uncertain. The CDR3 has 13 amino acids. Deletions cut 4 bases from V and 6 bases from J, with 10 bases between. Germline-derived CDR1 and CDR2 are MNHNS and SASEGT. CDR3: CASSVGEVQPQHF. The CDR3 DNA follows: TGTGCCAGCAGTGTCGGGGAAGTTCAGCCCCAGCATTTT.

The chain uses TRBV7-2 and TRBJ2-7; TRBD2 matches at 11 bases. With 1 base clipped from V and 6 bases from J, the junction kept 5 bases outside the gene matches. This CDR3 contains 15 residues. Germline lookup yields CDR1 SGHTA and CDR2 FQGNSA. The CDR3, as DNA: TGTGCCAGCAGCTTAGTTAGCGGGAGGGCCCGCGAGCAGTACTTC. Translating gives CASSLVSGRAREQYF.

The chain couples TRBV5-4 to TRBJ2-3; the D gene could be TRBD1 or TRBD2 (6 bases each). The CDR3 runs 15 residues. Looked up from germline, CDR1 is SGHNT and CDR2 is YYREEE (reference sequence). Trimming cost V 2 bases and J 2 bases, with 12 bases left between them. The CDR3 region has the DNA TGTGCCAGCAGCTTAGGGGGGAGTGTCACAGATACGCAGTATTTT. Amino acid sequence: CASSLGGSVTDTQYF.